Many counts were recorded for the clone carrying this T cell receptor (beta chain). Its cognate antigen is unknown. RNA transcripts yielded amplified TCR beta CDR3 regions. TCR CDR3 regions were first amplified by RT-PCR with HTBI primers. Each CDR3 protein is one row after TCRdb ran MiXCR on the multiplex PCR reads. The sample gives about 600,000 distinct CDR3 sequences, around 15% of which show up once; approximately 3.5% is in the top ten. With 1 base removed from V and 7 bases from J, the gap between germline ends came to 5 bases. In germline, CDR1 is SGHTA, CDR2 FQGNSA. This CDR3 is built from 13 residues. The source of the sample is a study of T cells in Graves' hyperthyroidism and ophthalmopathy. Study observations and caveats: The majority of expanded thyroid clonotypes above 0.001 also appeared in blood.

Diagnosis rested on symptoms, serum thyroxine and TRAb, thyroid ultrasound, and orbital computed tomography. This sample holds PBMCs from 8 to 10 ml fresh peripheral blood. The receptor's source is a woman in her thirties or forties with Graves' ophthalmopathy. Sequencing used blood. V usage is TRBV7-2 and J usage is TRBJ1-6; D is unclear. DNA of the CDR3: TGTGCCAGCAGCTTAGTAGGGAATTCACCCCTCCACTTT. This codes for CASSLVGNSPLHF.